This is a list of T cell receptor beta chains from one sample in a study of a mutant IDH1 vaccine in newly diagnosed glioma. TCRdb's copy holds only in-frame clones and misses some; the assay was immunoSEQ multiplex PCR. This sample has tens of thousands of clones, with around 79% found just once. Sample: PBMCs, taken from a glioma patient treated with radiotherapy, temozolomide or both. The receptors were sampled from a man aged 35 to 55 with glioma. Some clones in this sample may be carry-over from other donors' samples. Each CDR3 is given with its conserved first and last residue. D genes are given only for firm matches. Some rows have no size entry. The others give once, few or many, or a class for an expanded clone.

len,abundance,v_gene,j_gene,d_gene,CDR3aa,CDR3nt
14,NA,TRBV10-3,TRBJ1-5,TRBD1,CAISIGTGNQPQHF,TGTGCCATCAGTATTGGGACAGGGAACCAGCCCCAGCATTTT
12,NA,TRBV11-2,TRBJ1-1,NA,CASGFQNTEAFF,TGTGCCAGCGGATTCCAGAACACTGAAGCTTTCTTT
14,NA,TRBV18,TRBJ2-7,NA,CASSPEGPPYEQYF,TGTGCCAGCTCACCGGAGGGTCCCCCGTACGAGCAGTACTTC
15,NA,TRBV5-1,TRBJ2-3,NA,CASSLGLQGSDTQYF,TGCGCCAGCAGCTTGGGATTGCAGGGCAGCGATACGCAGTATTTT
18,NA,TRBV5-6,TRBJ1-6,TRBD1,CASSFQGAARDVYSPLHF,TGTGCCAGCAGCTTTCAGGGGGCGGCCCGGGATGTTTATTCACCCCTCCACTTT
16,once,TRBV5-1,TRBJ2-7,TRBD2,CASSLVRSGGAYEQYF,TGCGCCAGCAGCTTGGTACGAAGCGGGGGGGCCTACGAGCAGTACTTC
13,NA,TRBV29-1,TRBJ2-7,NA,CSVGETRSYEQYF,TGCAGCGTTGGGGAGACGCGCTCCTACGAGCAGTACTTC
14,NA,TRBV2,TRBJ1-1,NA,CASSAQGLNTEAFF,TGTGCCAGCAGTGCTCAGGGTTTGAACACTGAAGCTTTCTTT
14,NA,TRBV19,TRBJ1-1,TRBD1,CASSVDRANTEAFF,TGTGCCAGTAGTGTGGACAGGGCGAACACTGAAGCTTTCTTT
16,NA,TRBV15,TRBJ1-2,NA,CATSRDPITGRYGYTF,TGTGCCACCAGCAGAGACCCCATAACAGGGCGGTATGGCTACACCTTC
13,NA,TRBV25-1,TRBJ1-6,NA,CASNGVNNSPLHF,TGTGCCAGCAACGGGGTCAATAATTCACCCCTCCACTTT
15,NA,TRBV30,TRBJ2-3,TRBD2,CAWSVLAVSTDTQYF,TGTGCCTGGAGTGTACTAGCGGTTAGCACAGATACGCAGTATTTT
14,NA,TRBV5-5,TRBJ2-7,NA,CASSLAVPGTEQYF,TGTGCCAGCAGCTTGGCCGTCCCTGGGACCGAGCAGTACTTC
14,NA,TRBV6-5,TRBJ1-1,NA,CASSYKGTNTEAFF,TGTGCCAGCAGTTACAAGGGCACGAACACTGAAGCTTTCTTT
13,few,TRBV2,TRBJ1-1,NA,CASSAGQNTEAFF,TGTGCCAGCAGTGCGGGACAGAACACTGAAGCTTTCTTT
17,NA,TRBV4-2,TRBJ2-1,TRBD2,CASSQAEFASGDNEQFF,TGTGCCAGCAGCCAAGCGGAGTTCGCTAGCGGGGACAATGAGCAGTTCTTC
16,NA,TRBV19,TRBJ1-3,NA,CASSISIRSRGNTIYF,TGTGCCAGTAGTATCAGTATTCGATCGCGGGGAAACACCATATATTTT
14,NA,TRBV19,TRBJ1-6,NA,CASSIRGQDSPLHF,TGTGCCAGTAGTATCCGGGGGCAAGATTCACCCCTCCACTTT
13,NA,TRBV5-4,TRBJ1-1,NA,CASSLRGNTEAFF,TGTGCCAGCAGCTTGAGAGGGAACACTGAAGCTTTCTTT
14,NA,TRBV6-6,TRBJ1-2,NA,CASSYSKGPYGYTF,TGTGCCAGCAGTTACTCTAAGGGGCCCTATGGCTACACCTTC
12,NA,TRBV30,TRBJ2-2,NA,CACEKRAGELFF,TGTGCCTGCGAAAAACGGGCCGGGGAGCTGTTTTTT
14,NA,TRBV5-4,TRBJ1-3,NA,CASSLSGAGNTIYF,TGTGCCAGCAGCTTGTCAGGGGCTGGAAACACCATATATTTT
15,once,TRBV6-5,TRBJ1-5,NA,CASSYSGGPGQPQHF,TGTGCCAGCAGTTACTCCGGGGGGCCGGGGCAGCCCCAGCATTTT
13,NA,TRBV6-1,TRBJ2-7,NA,CASSVRDSGEQYF,TGTGCCAGCAGTGTCCGGGACTCTGGTGAGCAGTACTTC
14,NA,TRBV25-1,TRBJ2-1,TRBD1,CASSGRQGYNEQFF,TGTGCCAGCAGTGGGAGACAGGGGTACAATGAGCAGTTCTTC
15,NA,TRBV21-1,TRBJ1-4,NA,CASSKVPDSNEKLFF,TGTGCCAGCAGCAAAGTCCCTGACAGTAATGAAAAACTGTTTTTT
17,NA,TRBV13,TRBJ2-2,TRBD2,CASSLLLAGGNTGELFF,TGTGCCAGCAGCCTCCTCCTAGCGGGGGGAAACACCGGGGAGCTGTTTTTT
15,NA,TRBV5-1,TRBJ1-2,TRBD1,CASSRDPQQGVGYTF,TGCGCCAGCAGCCGGGACCCTCAACAGGGGGTTGGCTACACCTTC
16,NA,TRBV2,TRBJ1-5,NA,CASSEVAGKSNQPQHF,TGTGCCAGCAGTGAAGTGGCAGGGAAGAGCAATCAGCCCCAGCATTTT
15,once,TRBV6-5,TRBJ2-3,TRBD2,CASSKRTSAQDTQYF,TGTGCCAGCAGTAAAAGGACTAGCGCTCAAGATACGCAGTATTTT
12,NA,TRBV2,TRBJ2-7,NA,CASGRGPGEQYF,TGTGCCAGCGGACGGGGGCCAGGGGAGCAGTACTTC
16,NA,TRBV4-1,TRBJ2-2,NA,CASSQEGPSNTGELFF,TGCGCCAGCAGCCAAGAGGGGCCCTCGAACACCGGGGAGCTGTTTTTT
11,NA,TRBV6-6,TRBJ1-1,NA,CASRQGSMAFF,TGTGCCAGCAGACAGGGCTCAATGGCTTTCTTT
15,NA,TRBV5-1,TRBJ1-1,NA,CASRYVVSQNTEAFF,TGCGCCAGCAGGTACGTCGTGTCCCAGAACACTGAAGCTTTCTTT
14,NA,TRBV23-1,TRBJ1-2,TRBD1,CASSQGTGDDGYTF,TGCGCCAGCAGTCAAGGGACAGGGGATGATGGCTACACCTTC
14,NA,TRBV6-1,TRBJ1-3,NA,CASIGTNSGNTIYF,TGTGCCAGCATCGGGACAAACTCTGGAAACACCATATATTTT
15,NA,TRBV6-5,TRBJ1-6,TRBD1,CASRELGTGNEPLHF,TGTGCCAGCAGGGAACTCGGGACAGGGAACGAACCCCTCCACTTT
11,NA,TRBV4-1,TRBJ2-7,NA,CASSQGVEQYF,TGCGCCAGCAGCCAAGGGGTGGAGCAGTACTTC
14,NA,TRBV2,TRBJ1-2,NA,CASSERGASYGYTF,TGTGCCAGCAGTGAAAGGGGGGCTTCGTATGGCTACACCTTC
14,NA,TRBV5-1,TRBJ2-7,TRBD1,CASSVDRVSYEQYF,TGCGCCAGCAGCGTGGACAGGGTTTCGTACGAGCAGTACTTC
16,NA,TRBV5-1,TRBJ1-1,TRBD1,CASSLLRDRQNTEAFF,TGCGCCAGCAGCTTGCTTCGGGACAGACAGAACACTGAAGCTTTCTTT
14,many,TRBV4-1,TRBJ1-4,NA,CASSQVAGEEKLFF,TGCGCCAGCAGCCAAGTCGCCGGAGAGGAAAAACTGTTTTTT
15,NA,TRBV7-9,TRBJ2-2,TRBD1,CASSSTGVSTGELFF,TGTGCCAGCAGCTCGACAGGGGTCTCCACCGGGGAGCTGTTTTTT
14,NA,TRBV2,TRBJ2-2,TRBD1,CASGDRLNTGELFF,TGTGCCAGCGGGGACAGGCTGAACACCGGGGAGCTGTTTTTT
14,NA,TRBV7-9,TRBJ1-5,NA,CASSLDRAGQPQHF,TGTGCCAGCAGCTTAGACAGGGCCGGGCAGCCCCAGCATTTT
17,NA,TRBV2,TRBJ2-5,NA,CASSAPQGLGGQETQYF,TGTGCCAGCAGTGCACCCCAAGGGCTAGGGGGACAAGAGACCCAGTACTTC
15,NA,TRBV29-1,TRBJ1-6,NA,CSVKTASSYNSPLHF,TGCAGCGTGAAGACTGCTAGCTCCTATAATTCACCCCTCCACTTT
11,few,TRBV10-3,TRBJ2-7,NA,CAIGQTYEQYF,TGTGCCATCGGACAGACCTACGAGCAGTACTTC
14,NA,TRBV5-1,TRBJ2-7,NA,CASSGDDTLPEQYF,TGCGCCAGCAGCGGCGACGACACCCTACCCGAGCAGTACTTC
15,once,TRBV5-4,TRBJ2-3,TRBD2,CASRRAGGDTDTQYF,TGTGCCAGCAGGCGAGCGGGGGGGGACACAGATACGCAGTATTTT
15,NA,TRBV7-8,TRBJ2-7,TRBD1,CASSLAGQGPYEQYF,TGTGCCAGCAGCTTAGCGGGACAGGGACCCTACGAGCAGTACTTC
15,NA,TRBV6-6,TRBJ2-7,NA,CASSWETGSSYEQYF,TGTGCCAGCAGTTGGGAGACAGGCAGCTCCTACGAGCAGTACTTC